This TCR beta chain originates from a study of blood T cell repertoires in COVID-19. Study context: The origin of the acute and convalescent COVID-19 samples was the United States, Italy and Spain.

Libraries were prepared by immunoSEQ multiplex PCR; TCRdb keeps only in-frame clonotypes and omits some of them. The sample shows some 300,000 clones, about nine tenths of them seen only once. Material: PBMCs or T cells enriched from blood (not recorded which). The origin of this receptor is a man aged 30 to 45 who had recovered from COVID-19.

For the CDR3, the DNA is TGTGCCATCAGTGCGGGCAACAGGGAACAGCCCCAGCATTTT. Its protein is CAISAGNREQPQHF. The chain joins TRBV10-3 to TRBJ1-5; TRBD1 is a possible D gene (6 bases). From germline, CDR1 is ENHRY and CDR2 SYGVKD. CDR3 size: 14 residues. Trimming took 4 bases from V and 7 from J, leaving 14 bases between them.